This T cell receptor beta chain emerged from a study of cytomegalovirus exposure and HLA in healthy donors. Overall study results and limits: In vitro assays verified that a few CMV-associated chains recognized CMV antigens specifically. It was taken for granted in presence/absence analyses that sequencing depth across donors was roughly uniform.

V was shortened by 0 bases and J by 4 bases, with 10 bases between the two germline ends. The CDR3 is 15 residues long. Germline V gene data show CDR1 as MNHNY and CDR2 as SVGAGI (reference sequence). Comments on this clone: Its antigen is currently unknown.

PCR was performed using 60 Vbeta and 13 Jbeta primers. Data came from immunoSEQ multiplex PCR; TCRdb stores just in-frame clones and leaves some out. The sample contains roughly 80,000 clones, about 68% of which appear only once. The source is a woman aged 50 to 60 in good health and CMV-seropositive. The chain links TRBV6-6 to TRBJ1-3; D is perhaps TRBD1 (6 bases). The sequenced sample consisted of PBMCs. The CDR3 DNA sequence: TGTGCCAGCAGTTACTCAGGGGGGGCGGGAAACACCATATATTTT. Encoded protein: CASSYSGGAGNTIYF.